The 10 T cell receptor beta chains below all came from one sample that was sequenced in a study of T cells in Graves' hyperthyroidism and ophthalmopathy. Amplification yielded TCR beta CDR3 regions, with RNA transcripts as the source. HTBI primers drove first-round RT-PCR of the TCR CDR3. One entry per CDR3 protein results from TCRdb running MiXCR on the multiplex PCR reads. The table includes roughly 160,000 distinct CDR3 sequences, 9.4% detected once. Sequenced input: blood. The receptors stem from a woman in her late teens or twenties with Graves' hyperthyroidism that later progressed to Graves' ophthalmopathy.

The sample holds many counts of this clonotype. The chain combines TRBV28 with TRBJ2-7, with D perhaps matching TRBD1 or TRBD2 (5 bases each). CDR3 length: 15 amino acids. V lost 6 bases and J lost 7, with 22 bases in between. The germline CDR1 and CDR2 sequences are MDHEN and SYDVKM. CDR3 loop: CASSPLGQGEWEQYF. The CDR3, as DNA: TGTGCCAGCAGCCCACTCGGGCAGGGAGAATGGGAGCAGTACTTC.

This clonotype was observed a handful of times. A much larger clone differs by one base, so this may be a read error. This sequence joins TRBV6-1 and TRBJ2-7; D may correspond to TRBD1 or TRBD2 (6 bases each). Per the germline V gene, CDR1 is MNHNS and CDR2 is SASEGT. The CDR3 is made up of 14 amino acids. Trimming shortened V by 4 bases and J by 2 bases, and 12 bases separated the two germline ends. Here the CDR3 DNA reads TGTGCCAGCAGTGTTGCAGGGGAGGCCTACGAGCAGTACTTC. Translated: CASSVAGEAYEQYF.

This clonotype appeared many times. The chain is built from TRBV2 and TRBJ1-5; the match to TRBD1 covers 9 bases. V lost 8 bases to trimming and J lost 0 bases; unmatched junction nucleotides: 8. Germline V gene sequence: CDR1 SNHLY, CDR2 FYNNEI. The CDR3 runs 16 residues. Written as DNA, the CDR3 is TGTGCCAGCGCCGGGACAGGGCCGTATAGCAATCAGCCCCAGCATTTT. Translated, it gives CASAGTGPYSNQPQHF.

This clonotype was counted ten times or more. The chain joins TRBV12-3 or TRBV12-4 to TRBJ1-1; no clear D gene. The CDR3 runs to 15 residues. V dropped 5 bases and J dropped 0 bases, with 13 bases sitting between them. The CDR3 region is CASSNGRPMNTEAFF. The CDR3 bases are TGTGCCAGCAGTAACGGACGGCCCATGAACACTGAAGCTTTCTTT.

This clonotype was observed a handful of times. The rearrangement links TRBV4-1 to TRBJ2-5; a possible D gene is TRBD2 (6 bases). Germline assignment: CDR1 MGHRA and CDR2 YSYEKL. Trimming removed 2 bases at V and 0 bases at J, with 22 bases between. The CDR3 contains 19 residues. This CDR3 is CASSQISIGTGAYQETQYF. The CDR3 bases are TGCGCCAGCAGCCAAATCTCAATCGGGACGGGAGCGTACCAAGAGACCCAGTACTTC.

The V and J genes are TRBV20-1 and TRBJ2-7; TRBD1 aligns across 7 bases. J gave up 7 bases and V 3 bases, and 12 bases lay outside the gene matches. The CDR3 totals 14 residues. Germline lookup yields CDR1 DFQATT and CDR2 SNEGSKA (reference sequence). This CDR3 reads CSARGTAVYNEQYF. The CDR3, as DNA: TGCAGTGCTAGGGGGACAGCAGTCTACAATGAGCAGTACTTC.

This clonotype was seen many times. The chain uses TRBV3-1 and TRBJ1-1; TRBD1 aligns across 9 bases. Germline V gives CDR1 LGHDT, CDR2 YNNKEL (reference sequence). After removal of 3 bases from V and 5 bases from J, the junction contained 4 bases not matched to a gene. There are 14 residues in the CDR3. The CDR3 sequence: CASSHQDRGTEAFF. The DNA for the CDR3 is TGTGCCAGCAGCCATCAAGACAGGGGGACTGAAGCTTTCTTT.

The chain joins TRBV20-1 to TRBJ2-7, with 12 bases matching TRBD2. Germline trimming cut 6 bases from V and 6 bases from J; bases unmatched to any gene: 12. This CDR3 contains 15 residues. Germline CDR1 reads DFQATT; CDR2 reads SNEGSKA (reference sequence). CDR3 DNA sequence: TGCAGTGCCTCACCCCCGGGACTAGCGGGCAGCGAGCAGTACTTC. Protein sequence: CSASPPGLAGSEQYF.

Turning to this clonotype: At one end the junction does not follow the germline gene, possibly because of a read error. The J gene is TRBJ2-7, the V gene TRBV12-3 or TRBV12-4, with D perhaps matching TRBD1 (6 bases). CDR3 length equals 13 residues. As DNA, the CDR3 is TGTGTCAGCAGTTCGGGCGTGGGGGCTGGGCAGTACTTC. Translation gives CVSSSGVGAGQYF.

In this sample, this clonotype turned up many times. This chain connects TRBV12-5 to TRBJ2-5; D unresolved. The ends were cut back, 7 bases at V and 3 bases at J, with 15 bases in the middle. The CDR3 contains 14 residues. Germline V CDR1 and CDR2: LGHNT, FRNRAP. In nucleotides, the CDR3 is TGTGCTAGTGCCTACTCCTTTAAAGAAGAGACCCAGTACTTC. Translated, it gives CASAYSFKEETQYF.